This T cell receptor (beta chain) was obtained from a study of spatial heterogeneity in lung cancer. This clonotype is medium-sized (0.01 to 0.1%) in the sample. A library prepared for alpha chains yielded this beta chain as an off-target read; its size is of little meaning. The presence of a unique molecular identifier marked each TCR cDNA molecule. In TCRdb, the 5' RACE reads were re-called with MiXCR into one record per CDR3 protein. This table has over 5,500 distinct CDR3 sequences, 5% to 6% appearing once. Regarding time point: sample taken at primary tumor resection. Researchers sequenced whole RNA taken from tumor, nontumor lung or frozen PBMC without sorting. The donor group consisted of over 60 patients who had untreated, early-stage non-small cell lung cancer. V shed 5 bases and J shed 5 bases, with 13 bases lying between them. The CDR3 is 13 amino acids. CDR1 is SGDLS and CDR2 is YYNGEE in the germline V gene.

This receptor was taken from a female donor with early-stage non-small cell lung cancer. This sequence joins TRBV9 and TRBJ2-5; D is undetermined. The specimen comprised normal lung tissue next to the tumor, sampled at surgery. The CDR3 loop is CASSSARPETQYF. The CDR3 nucleotides read TGTGCCAGCAGTTCTGCGCGACCCGAGACCCAGTACTTC. The whole variable domain, remainder taken from reference TRBV9 and TRBJ2-5, is DSGVTQTPKHLITATGQRVTLRCSPRSGDLSVYWYQQSLDQGLQFLIQYYNGEERAKGNILERFSAQQFPDLHSELNLSSLELGDSALYFCASSSARPETQYFGPGTRLLVL.